Each of the 20 T cell receptor beta chains below was sequenced from the same sample in a study of cytomegalovirus exposure and HLA in healthy donors. Vbeta (60) and Jbeta (13) primers were used in the PCR. TCRdb keeps only in-frame clones here, not all; method: immunoSEQ multiplex PCR. Of 150,000 to 200,000 clones listed, roughly 85% are singletons. The sequenced sample was PBMCs. Receptor source: a woman in her thirties or forties in good health and CMV-seronegative.

The chain combines TRBV5-1 with TRBJ2-1; 8 bases line up with TRBD1. The trim removed 0 bases at V and 8 bases at J, leaving 4 bases unmatched. Germline V gene data show CDR1 as SGHRS and CDR2 as YFSETQ. The CDR3 runs 14 residues. CDR3 region: CASSLASGGDEQFF. CDR3 DNA sequence: TGCGCCAGCAGCTTGGCTTCAGGGGGCGATGAGCAGTTCTTC.

The CDR3 is CASSPRTSSSKNIQYF. In DNA, the CDR3 is TGTGCCAGCAGCCCCCGGACTAGCTCATCCAAAAACATTCAGTACTTC. The chain joins TRBV7-8 to TRBJ2-4; 8 bases are shared with TRBD2. Germline values: CDR1 SGHVS, CDR2 FQNEAQ. The CDR3 runs 16 residues. V was clipped by 5 bases and J by 2 bases; unmatched bases: 8.

There are a few counts of this clone. This rearrangement joins TRBV4-2 to TRBJ1-5, with D maybe TRBD1 (5 bases). V was clipped by 0 bases and J by 3 bases, with 9 bases between them. Germline-derived CDR1 and CDR2 are LGHNA and YNFKEQ. CDR3 length equals 15 residues. The CDR3 nucleotides are TGTGCCAGCAGCCAAGACGGACATTCCAATCAGCCCCAGCATTTT. Amino acid sequence: CASSQDGHSNQPQHF.

The chain has TRBV5-4 and TRBJ1-2; D unresolved. Trimming cost V 3 bases and J 0 bases, with 15 bases left between them. The CDR3 runs 16 residues. From germline, CDR1 is SGHNT and CDR2 YYREEE (reference sequence). The CDR3 is CASSWGGSAANYGYTF. CDR3 sequence (DNA): TGTGCCAGCAGCTGGGGAGGATCGGCGGCTAACTATGGCTACACCTTC.

The chain has TRBV6-1 and TRBJ1-1; 7 nucleotides match TRBD1. Looked up from germline, CDR1 is MNHNS and CDR2 is SASEGT. The V and J ends lost 6 bases and 2 bases, in that order; junction bases with no gene match: 3. The CDR3 has 13 residues. The CDR3: CASRDRVNTEAFF. The CDR3 DNA is TGTGCCAGCAGAGACAGGGTCAACACTGAAGCTTTCTTT.

The V gene is TRBV27, the J gene TRBJ2-7; TRBD1 matches 9 bases. Unmatched junction bases numbered 11, after V lost 5 bases and J lost 6 bases. Germline loops: CDR1 MNHEY, CDR2 SMNVEV (reference sequence). This CDR3 is built from 15 residues. The CDR3 here is CASSILRDREGEQYF. The DNA of the CDR3 is TGTGCCAGCAGTATACTCCGGGACAGGGAAGGCGAGCAGTACTTC.

V and J are TRBV9 and TRBJ2-7, with 7 bases aligning to TRBD1. The V gene's germline CDR1 is SGDLS and CDR2 YYNGEE. The CDR3 is 13 amino acids. Trimming cost V 4 bases and J 0 bases; bases outside gene matches: 1. CDR3 nucleotides: TGTGCCAGCAGCCCAGGGGGCTCCTACGAGCAGTACTTC. This sequence encodes CASSPGGSYEQYF.

The rearrangement joins TRBV27 to TRBJ2-5; TRBD2 aligns across 9 bases. Trimming took 3 bases from V and 2 from J; bases not matched to a gene: 13. Looked up from germline, CDR1 is MNHEY and CDR2 is SMNVEV (reference sequence). This CDR3 comprises 18 residues. The CDR3 DNA is TGTGCCAGCAGTTTTGGGGGGCTAGCGGGAATGGGTCAAGAGACCCAGTACTTC. The encoded protein is CASSFGGLAGMGQETQYF.

The chain combines TRBV6-5 with TRBJ2-7; no clear D gene. With 7 bases removed from V and 3 bases from J, the gap between germline ends came to 10 bases. Germline CDR1 and CDR2: MNHEY and SVGAGI. CDR3 length: 12 amino acids. CDR3 region: CASKSADYEQYF. CDR3 coding DNA: TGTGCCAGCAAATCTGCAGACTACGAGCAGTACTTC.

The chain is built from TRBV5-6 and TRBJ2-7; 7 positions agree with TRBD2. J gave up 1 base and V 4 bases, and 11 bases lay outside the gene matches. Germline assignment: CDR1 SGHDT and CDR2 YYEEEE. The CDR3 runs 16 residues. The CDR3: CASSPRGVGGSYEQYF. CDR3 coding DNA: TGTGCCAGCAGCCCCCGGGGGGTAGGTGGGTCCTACGAGCAGTACTTC.

V usage is TRBV7-6 and J usage is TRBJ2-5; D is unresolved. Per the germline V gene, CDR1 is SGHVS and CDR2 is FNYEAQ. This CDR3 contains 14 residues. V was trimmed by 5 bases and J by 1 base, leaving 11 bases between them. This CDR3 reads CASSLTLFQETQYF. The CDR3 DNA follows: TGTGCCAGCAGCCTTACCCTATTCCAAGAGACCCAGTACTTC.

The V and J genes are TRBV6-5 and TRBJ2-2; 9 bases agree with TRBD1. With 6 bases clipped from V and 2 bases from J, the junction kept 4 bases outside the gene matches. The germline gives CDR1 MNHEY, CDR2 SVGAGI. This CDR3 has 15 amino acids. In DNA form, the CDR3 reads TGTGCCAGCAGAGTACAGGGGGCTAACACCGGGGAGCTGTTTTTT. This translates into CASRVQGANTGELFF.

V gene TRBV5-6 combines with J gene TRBJ2-1; TRBD2 agrees at 7 bases. The CDR3 is made up of 16 amino acids. V was pared by 1 base and J by 5 bases, with 9 bases of the junction left unmatched. Germline assignment: CDR1 SGHDT and CDR2 YYEEEE. CDR3 amino acids: CASSLLMGGSNNEQFF. The CDR3 coding sequence is TGTGCCAGCAGCTTGTTAATGGGCGGGAGCAACAATGAGCAGTTCTTC.

This chain uses TRBV30 with TRBJ2-7, with TRBD1 matching over 7 bases. Germline CDR1 and CDR2: GTSNPN and SVGIG (reference sequence). This CDR3 contains 16 residues. V shed 2 bases and J 2 bases; nucleotides not matched to a gene: 12. The CDR3 region has the DNA TGTGCCTGGAGTAAATCGACAGGGACAACAACCTACGAGCAGTACTTC. Protein product: CAWSKSTGTTTYEQYF.

The chain employs TRBV28 and TRBJ2-7, with 10 bases fitting TRBD1. V lost 8 bases and J lost 3; bases outside the gene matches: 1. The CDR3 is 12 residues long. Germline V gives CDR1 MDHEN, CDR2 SYDVKM. CDR3 in amino acids: CASRDRGYEQYF. CDR3 bases: TGTGCCAGCCGGGACAGGGGCTACGAGCAGTACTTC.

J is TRBJ2-7 and V is TRBV5-1; 7 bases are shared with TRBD1. V dropped 3 bases and J dropped 6; count of bases not matched to a gene: 9. Germline V lookup: CDR1 SGHRS, CDR2 YFSETQ. The CDR3 runs to 14 residues. The CDR3 loop reads CASSSQLQGLEQYF. CDR3 DNA: TGCGCCAGCAGCTCGCAACTACAGGGGCTCGAGCAGTACTTC.

This clone came up once. The V gene is TRBV10-1, the J gene TRBJ1-1; 8 bases fit TRBD1. Germline V CDR1 and CDR2: WNHNN, SYGVQD (reference sequence). CDR3 size: 13 residues. V gave up 5 bases and J gave up 5 bases; unmatched junction bases: 4. The CDR3 region is CASSHRQGTEAFF. The CDR3 bases are TGCGCCAGCAGTCATCGACAGGGGACTGAAGCTTTCTTT.

This chain joins TRBV6-5 and TRBJ2-1; TRBD1 aligns across 8 bases. CDR1 and CDR2 (germline): MNHEY, SVGAGI. This CDR3 region has 15 residues. V shed 5 bases and J 1 base; nucleotides not matched to a gene: 4. CDR3 nucleotide sequence: TGTGCCAGCAGTAAAACAGGGGGATCCTACAATGAGCAGTTCTTC. Protein sequence: CASSKTGGSYNEQFF.

This chain connects TRBV28 to TRBJ2-7; TRBD2 matches 10 bases. This CDR3 is built from 17 residues. The J segment lost 0 bases and the V segment lost 5 bases, leaving 10 bases of the junction unmatched. CDR1 and CDR2 from the germline V gene are MDHEN and SYDVKM. Here the CDR3 reads CASSLLLAGTSSYEQYF. DNA for the CDR3: TGTGCCAGCAGTCTCTTACTAGCGGGAACTTCCTCCTACGAGCAGTACTTC.

About this clone: Relative to the germline gene, one junction end is altered; a read error may explain this. The rearrangement uses TRBV7-9 and TRBJ1-1; no clear D gene. This CDR3 spans 12 amino acids. Germline V gene data show CDR1 as SEHNR and CDR2 as FQNEAQ (reference sequence). The CDR3 protein is CSSSLGSTEAFF. CDR3 nucleotide sequence: TGTTCCAGCAGCTTAGGGAGCACTGAAGCTTTCTTT.